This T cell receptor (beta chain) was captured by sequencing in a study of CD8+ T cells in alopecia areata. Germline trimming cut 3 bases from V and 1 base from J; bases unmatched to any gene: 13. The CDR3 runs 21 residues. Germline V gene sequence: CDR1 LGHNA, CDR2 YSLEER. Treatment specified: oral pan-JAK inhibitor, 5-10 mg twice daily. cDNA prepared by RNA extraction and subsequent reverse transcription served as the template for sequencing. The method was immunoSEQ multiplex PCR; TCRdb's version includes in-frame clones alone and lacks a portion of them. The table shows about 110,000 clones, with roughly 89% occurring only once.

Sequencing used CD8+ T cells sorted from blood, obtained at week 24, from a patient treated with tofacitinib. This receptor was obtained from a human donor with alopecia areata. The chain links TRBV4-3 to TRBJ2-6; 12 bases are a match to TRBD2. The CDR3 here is CASSHPQGLAGGRSGANVLTF. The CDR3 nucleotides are TGCGCCAGCAGCCACCCACAGGGGCTAGCGGGGGGGAGATCTGGGGCCAACGTCCTGACTTTC.